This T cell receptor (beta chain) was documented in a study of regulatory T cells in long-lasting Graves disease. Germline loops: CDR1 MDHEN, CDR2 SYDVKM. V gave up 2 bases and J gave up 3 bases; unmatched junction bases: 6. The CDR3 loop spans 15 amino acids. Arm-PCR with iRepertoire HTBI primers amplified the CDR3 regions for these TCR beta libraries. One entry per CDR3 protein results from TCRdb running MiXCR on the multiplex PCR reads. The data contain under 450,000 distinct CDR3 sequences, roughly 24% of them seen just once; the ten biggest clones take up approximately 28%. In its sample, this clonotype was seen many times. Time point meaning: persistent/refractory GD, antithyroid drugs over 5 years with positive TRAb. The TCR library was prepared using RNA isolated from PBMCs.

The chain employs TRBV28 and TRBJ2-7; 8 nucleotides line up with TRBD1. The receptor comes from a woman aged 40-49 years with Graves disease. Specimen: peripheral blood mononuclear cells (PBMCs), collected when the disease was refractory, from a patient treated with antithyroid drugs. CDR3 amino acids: CASSLVTGQGYEQYF. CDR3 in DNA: TGTGCCAGCAGTTTAGTAACCGGACAGGGCTACGAGCAGTACTTC.